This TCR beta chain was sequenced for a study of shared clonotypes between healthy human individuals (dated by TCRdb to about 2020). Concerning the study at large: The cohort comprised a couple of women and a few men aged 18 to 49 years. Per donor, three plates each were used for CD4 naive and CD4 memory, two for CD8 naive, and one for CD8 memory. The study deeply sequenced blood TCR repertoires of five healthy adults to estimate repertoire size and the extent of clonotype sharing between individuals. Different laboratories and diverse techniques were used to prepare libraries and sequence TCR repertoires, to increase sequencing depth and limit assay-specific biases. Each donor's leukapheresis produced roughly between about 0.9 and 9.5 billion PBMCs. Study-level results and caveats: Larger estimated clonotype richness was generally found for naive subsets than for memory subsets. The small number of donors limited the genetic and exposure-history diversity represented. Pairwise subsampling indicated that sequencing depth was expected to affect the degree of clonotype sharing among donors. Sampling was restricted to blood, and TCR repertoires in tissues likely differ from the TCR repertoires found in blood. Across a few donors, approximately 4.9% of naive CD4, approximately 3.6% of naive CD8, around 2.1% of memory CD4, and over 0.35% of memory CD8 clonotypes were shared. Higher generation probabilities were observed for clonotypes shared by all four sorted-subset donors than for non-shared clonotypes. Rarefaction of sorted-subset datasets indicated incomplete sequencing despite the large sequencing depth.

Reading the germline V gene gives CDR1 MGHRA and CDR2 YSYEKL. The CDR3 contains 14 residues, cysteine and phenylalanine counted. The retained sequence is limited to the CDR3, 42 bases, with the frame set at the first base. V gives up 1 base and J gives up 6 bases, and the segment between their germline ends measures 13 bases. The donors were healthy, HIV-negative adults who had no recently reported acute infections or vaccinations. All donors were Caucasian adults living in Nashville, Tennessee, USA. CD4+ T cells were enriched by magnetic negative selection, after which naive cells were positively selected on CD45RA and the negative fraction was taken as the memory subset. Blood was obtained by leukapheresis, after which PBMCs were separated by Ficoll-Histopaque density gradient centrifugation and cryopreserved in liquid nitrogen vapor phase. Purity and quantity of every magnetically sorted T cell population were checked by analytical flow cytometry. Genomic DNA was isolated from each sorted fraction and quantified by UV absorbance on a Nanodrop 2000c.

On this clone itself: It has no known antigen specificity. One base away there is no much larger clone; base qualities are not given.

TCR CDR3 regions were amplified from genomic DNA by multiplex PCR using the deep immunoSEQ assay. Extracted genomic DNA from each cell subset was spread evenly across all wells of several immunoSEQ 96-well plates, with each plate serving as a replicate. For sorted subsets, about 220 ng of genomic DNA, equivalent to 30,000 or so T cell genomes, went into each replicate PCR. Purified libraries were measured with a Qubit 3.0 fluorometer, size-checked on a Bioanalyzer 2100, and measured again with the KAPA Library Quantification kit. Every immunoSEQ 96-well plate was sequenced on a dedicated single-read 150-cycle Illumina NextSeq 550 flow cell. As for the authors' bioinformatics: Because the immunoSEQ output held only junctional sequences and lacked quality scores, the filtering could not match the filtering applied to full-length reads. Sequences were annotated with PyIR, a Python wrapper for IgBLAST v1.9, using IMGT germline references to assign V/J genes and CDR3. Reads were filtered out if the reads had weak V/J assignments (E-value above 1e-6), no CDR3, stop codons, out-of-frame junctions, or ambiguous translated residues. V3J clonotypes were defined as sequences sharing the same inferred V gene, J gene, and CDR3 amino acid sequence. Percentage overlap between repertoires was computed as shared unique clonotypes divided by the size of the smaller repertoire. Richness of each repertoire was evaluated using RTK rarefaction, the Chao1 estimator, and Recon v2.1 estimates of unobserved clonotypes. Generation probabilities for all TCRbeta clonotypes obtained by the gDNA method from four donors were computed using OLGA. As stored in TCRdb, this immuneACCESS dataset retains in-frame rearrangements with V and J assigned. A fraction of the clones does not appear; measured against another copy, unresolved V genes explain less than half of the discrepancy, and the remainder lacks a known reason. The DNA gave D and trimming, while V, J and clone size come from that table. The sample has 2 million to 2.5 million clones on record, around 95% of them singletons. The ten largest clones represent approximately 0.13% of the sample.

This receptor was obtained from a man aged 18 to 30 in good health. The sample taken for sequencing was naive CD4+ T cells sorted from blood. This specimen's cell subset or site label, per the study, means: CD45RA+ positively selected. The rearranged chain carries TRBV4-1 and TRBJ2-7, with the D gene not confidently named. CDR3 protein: CASSQVMASLEQYF. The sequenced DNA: TGCGCCAGCAGCCAAGTCATGGCCTCCCTCGAGCAGTACTTC.